The entry below describes one TCR beta chain. Its antigen remains unidentified. The data are from a study of T cell responses to AZD1222 COVID-19 vaccine. Notes on the study in general: Vaccine-associated CD4 TCRs ranged over spike, dominating at 160-218 and 743-854.

CDR3 length equals 11 residues. V was pared by 0 bases and J by 6 bases, with 1 base between. Sequencing used immunoSEQ multiplex PCR; TCRdb keeps in-frame clones, though not all of them. The repertoire has around 94,000 clones, around nine tenths of them found once; the top ten carry about an eighth. Sequences were derived from peripheral blood, sampled on day 0 of AZD1222 vaccination. This sequence originates from an adult in good health. The chain recombines TRBV5-3 with TRBJ1-5, with no clear D. TRBV5-3 is sorted into the ORF group, with uncertain function. CDR3 sequence: CARSLAQPQHF. The CDR3 nucleotides are TGTGCCAGAAGCTTGGCTCAGCCCCAGCATTTT.